Listed below are T cell receptor beta chains from one sample, sequenced in a study of T cell changes during pregnancy in multiple sclerosis. Produced via immunoSEQ multiplex PCR; TCRdb's table is partial and in-frame only. The table lists about 44,000 clones, roughly 92% of them singletons. Material for sequencing was peripheral blood. The receptors originated from a female donor with multiple sclerosis, enrolled in a pregnancy study. Both conserved end residues are part of each CDR3.

TRBJ2-3 | TRBV6-1 | CASSEWGMTDTQYF
TRBJ2-3 | TRBV10-2 | CASSGPGTSGGITDTQYF
TRBJ1-3 | TRBV6-5 | CASSYRQGAGNTIYF
TRBJ1-5 | TRBV21-1 | CASWGNQPQHF
TRBJ1-1 | TRBV7-2 | CASSTDRGLEAFF
TRBJ2-7 | TRBV5-5 | CASSFLVGREQYF
TRBJ2-1 | TRBV6-4 | CASSGLGEGYNEQFF
TRBJ2-1 | TRBV28 | CASSSVGTPDNEQFF
TRBJ1-2 | TRBV27 | CASRTGQGYGYTF
TRBJ2-1 | TRBV5-1 | CASSLSDNEQFF
TRBJ2-1 | TRBV7-2 | CASSSFGRMNEQFF
TRBJ2-1 | TRBV14 | CASSQKGNEQFF
TRBJ2-1 | TRBV10-2 | CASSEQTENEQFF
TRBJ2-7 | TRBV9 | CASSVAGTDYEQYF
TRBJ2-3 | TRBV2 | CASRLAGGPGDTQYF
TRBJ2-2 | TRBV7-7 | CASKNTGELFF
TRBJ1-3 | TRBV5-1 | CASSFSIGSGNTIYF
TRBJ2-1 | TRBV7-3 | CASSERTSGVLEQFF
TRBJ2-7 | TRBV10-1 | CASSEQAGGLGEQYF
TRBJ1-4 | TRBV5-1 | CASSLGAEGGEKLFF
TRBJ1-5 | TRBV30 | CAWSSDRGNQPQHF
TRBJ2-2 | TRBV6-4 | CASSDRTGANTGELFF
TRBJ2-1 | TRBV4-1 | CASSPRSYNEQFF
TRBJ2-1 | TRBV25-1 | CASRPTGMGQFF
TRBJ2-3 | TRBV10-1 | CASKDGSTDTQYF
TRBJ2-2 | TRBV13 | CASSFASGKNTGELFF
TRBJ2-1 | TRBV6-5 | CASSYQAGEQFF
TRBJ1-2 | TRBV18 | CASSPPVLDRAAGYTF
TRBJ2-2 | TRBV10-1 | CASSGHTLAGGTGELFF
TRBJ1-1 | TRBV6-4 | CASSKQRQGKGTEAFF
TRBJ2-7 | TRBV19 | CASSMGTSGKGQYF
TRBJ1-4 | TRBV18 | CASCLDSNNEKLFF
TRBJ1-5 | TRBV6-5 | CASSYLTGNGPQHF
TRBJ1-4 | TRBV7-2 | CASSSYEKLFF
TRBJ1-1 | TRBV2 | CASSGPRTGEETEAFF
TRBJ2-3 | TRBV5-1 | CASSLKGVVTDTQYF
TRBJ2-7 | TRBV5-5 | CASRLQGARGDEQYF
TRBJ2-6 | TRBV11-3 | CASSAGTGSGANVLTF
TRBJ2-7 | TRBV10-3 | CAIGKERSSYEQYF
TRBJ2-5 | TRBV28 | CASSWLAGGKETQYF
TRBJ1-1 | TRBV27 | CATQTDGNTEAFF
TRBJ2-3 | TRBV28 | CASRRQRSTDTQYF
TRBJ2-7 | TRBV7-2 | CASSLRAGNSYEQYF
TRBJ2-1 | TRBV7-9 | CASSLVGGDEQFF
TRBJ2-3 | TRBV9 | CASSQQGSTDTQYF